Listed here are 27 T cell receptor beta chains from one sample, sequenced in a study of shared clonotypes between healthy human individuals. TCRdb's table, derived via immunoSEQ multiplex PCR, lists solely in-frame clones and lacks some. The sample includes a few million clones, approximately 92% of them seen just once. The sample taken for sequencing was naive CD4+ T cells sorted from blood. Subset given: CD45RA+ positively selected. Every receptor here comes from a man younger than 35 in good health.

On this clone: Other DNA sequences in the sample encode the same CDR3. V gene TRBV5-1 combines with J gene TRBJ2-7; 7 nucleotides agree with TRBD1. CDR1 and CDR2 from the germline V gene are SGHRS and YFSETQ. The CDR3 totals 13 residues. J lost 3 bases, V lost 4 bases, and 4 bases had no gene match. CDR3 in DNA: TGCGCCAGCAGCCGTGGACAGGACTACGAGCAGTACTTC. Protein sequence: CASSRGQDYEQYF.

The CDR3 sequence is CASSFSLAGTYEQYF. The CDR3 DNA reads TGTGCCAGCAGCTTCAGTCTAGCGGGGACCTACGAGCAGTACTTC. This chain uses TRBV13 with TRBJ2-7; TRBD2 aligns across 9 bases. After removal of 3 bases from V and 2 bases from J, the junction contained 5 bases not matched to a gene. This CDR3 has 15 amino acids. Germline V gene lookup returns CDR1 PRHDT and CDR2 FYEKMQ (reference sequence).

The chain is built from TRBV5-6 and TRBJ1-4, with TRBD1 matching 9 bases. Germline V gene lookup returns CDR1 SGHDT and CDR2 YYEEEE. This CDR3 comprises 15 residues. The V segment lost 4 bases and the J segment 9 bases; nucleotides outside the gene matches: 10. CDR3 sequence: CASSLPGQGEKKLFF. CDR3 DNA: TGTGCCAGCAGCCTTCCGGGACAGGGAGAGAAAAAACTGTTTTTT.

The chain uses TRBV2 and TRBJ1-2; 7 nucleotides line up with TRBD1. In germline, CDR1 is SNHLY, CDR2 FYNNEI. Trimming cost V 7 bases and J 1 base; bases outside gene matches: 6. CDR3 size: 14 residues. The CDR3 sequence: CASKGTANNYGYTF. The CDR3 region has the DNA TGTGCCAGCAAAGGGACAGCGAATAACTATGGCTACACCTTC.

CDR3 in DNA: TGTGCCAGCAGTAGGACCTTCCAAAACACCGGGGAGCTGTTTTTT. This translates into CASSRTFQNTGELFF. The gene calls are TRBV6-5 and TRBJ2-2; no clear D. V was clipped by 5 bases and J by 2 bases, with 12 bases between them. Germline V CDR1 and CDR2: MNHEY, SVGAGI. CDR3 length: 15 amino acids.

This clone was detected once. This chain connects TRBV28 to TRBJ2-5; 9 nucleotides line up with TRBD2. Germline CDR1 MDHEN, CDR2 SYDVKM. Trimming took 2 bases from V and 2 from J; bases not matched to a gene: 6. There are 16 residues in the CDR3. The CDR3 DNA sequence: TGTGCCAGCAGTTTAACGACTAGCGGCCGTCAAGAGACCCAGTACTTC. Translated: CASSLTTSGRQETQYF.

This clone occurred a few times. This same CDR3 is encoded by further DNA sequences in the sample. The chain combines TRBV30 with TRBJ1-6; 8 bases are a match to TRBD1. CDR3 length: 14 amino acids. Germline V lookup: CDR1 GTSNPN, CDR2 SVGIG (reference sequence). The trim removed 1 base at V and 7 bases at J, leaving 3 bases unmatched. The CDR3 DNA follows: TGTGCCTGGAGTGGTGGACAGGGAAATTCACCCCTCCACTTT. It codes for CAWSGGQGNSPLHF.

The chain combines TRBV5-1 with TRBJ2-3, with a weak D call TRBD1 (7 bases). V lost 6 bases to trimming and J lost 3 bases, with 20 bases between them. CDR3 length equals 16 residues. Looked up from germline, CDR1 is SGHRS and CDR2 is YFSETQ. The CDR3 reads CASTLGVAGGTDTQYF. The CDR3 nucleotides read TGCGCCAGCACCCTAGGGGTGGCAGGGGGGACAGATACGCAGTATTTT.

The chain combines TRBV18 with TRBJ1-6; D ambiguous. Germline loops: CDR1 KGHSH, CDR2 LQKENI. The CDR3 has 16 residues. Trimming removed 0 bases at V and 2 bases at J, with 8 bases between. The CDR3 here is CASSPPNWAYNSPLHF. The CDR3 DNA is TGTGCCAGCTCACCACCGAATTGGGCCTATAATTCACCCCTCCACTTT.

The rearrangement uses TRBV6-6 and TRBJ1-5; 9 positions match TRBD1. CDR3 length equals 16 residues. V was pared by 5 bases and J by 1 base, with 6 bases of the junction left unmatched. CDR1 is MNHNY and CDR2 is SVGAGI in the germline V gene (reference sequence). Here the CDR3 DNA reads TGTGCCAGCAGTCAGGGACAGGGACGGAGCAATCAGCCCCAGCATTTT. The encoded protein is CASSQGQGRSNQPQHF.

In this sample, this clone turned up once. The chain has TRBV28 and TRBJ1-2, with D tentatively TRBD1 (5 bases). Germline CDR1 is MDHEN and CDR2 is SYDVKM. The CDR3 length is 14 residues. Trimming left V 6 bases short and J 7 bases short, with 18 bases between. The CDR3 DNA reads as TGTGCCAGCAGCCGAAAAAATGGGGGGTTTGGCTACACCTTC. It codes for CASSRKNGGFGYTF.

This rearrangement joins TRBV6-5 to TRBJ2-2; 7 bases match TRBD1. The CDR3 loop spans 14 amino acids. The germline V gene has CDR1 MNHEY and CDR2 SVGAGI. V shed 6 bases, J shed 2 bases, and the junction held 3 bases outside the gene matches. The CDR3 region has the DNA TGTGCCAGCAGGGGACAGACTAACACCGGGGAGCTGTTTTTT. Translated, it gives CASRGQTNTGELFF.

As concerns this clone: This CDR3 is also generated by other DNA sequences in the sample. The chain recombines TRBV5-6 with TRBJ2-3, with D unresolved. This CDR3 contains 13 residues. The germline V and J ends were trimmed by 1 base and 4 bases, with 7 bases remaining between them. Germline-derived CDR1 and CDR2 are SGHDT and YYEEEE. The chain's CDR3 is CASSLSSPDTQYF. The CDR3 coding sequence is TGTGCCAGCAGCTTGTCATCCCCAGATACGCAGTATTTT.

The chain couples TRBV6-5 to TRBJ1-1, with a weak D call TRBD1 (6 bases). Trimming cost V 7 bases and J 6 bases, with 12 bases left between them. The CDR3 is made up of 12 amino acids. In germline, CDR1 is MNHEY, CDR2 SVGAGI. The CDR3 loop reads CASITTGSEAFF. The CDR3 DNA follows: TGTGCCAGCATCACAACAGGGTCTGAAGCTTTCTTT.

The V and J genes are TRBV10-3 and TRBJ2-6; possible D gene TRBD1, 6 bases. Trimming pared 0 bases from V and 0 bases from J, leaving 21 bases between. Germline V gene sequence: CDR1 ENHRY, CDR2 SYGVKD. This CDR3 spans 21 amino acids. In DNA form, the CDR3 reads TGTGCCATCAGTGAGTCGGGAATTGACAGGACCCTACCCTCTGGGGCCAACGTCCTGACTTTC. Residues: CAISESGIDRTLPSGANVLTF.

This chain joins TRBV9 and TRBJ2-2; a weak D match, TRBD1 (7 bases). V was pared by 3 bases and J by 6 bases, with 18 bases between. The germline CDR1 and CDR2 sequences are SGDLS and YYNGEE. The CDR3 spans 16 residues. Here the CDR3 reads CASSAGGNKGAGELFF. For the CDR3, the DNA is TGTGCCAGCAGCGCAGGGGGGAATAAGGGAGCCGGGGAGCTGTTTTTT.

The CDR3 spells CASSPGSNLADTQYF. CDR3 in DNA: TGCGCCAGCAGTCCGGGGTCAAATCTCGCAGATACGCAGTATTTT. The V and J genes are TRBV5-1 and TRBJ2-3, with TRBD2 as a possible D gene (5 bases). This CDR3 has 15 residues. Trimming removed 5 bases from V and 4 bases from J, with 17 bases in between. Germline values: CDR1 SGHRS, CDR2 YFSETQ.

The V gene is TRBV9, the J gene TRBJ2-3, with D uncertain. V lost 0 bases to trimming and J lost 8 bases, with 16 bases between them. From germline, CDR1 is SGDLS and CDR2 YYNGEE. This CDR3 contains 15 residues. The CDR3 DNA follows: TGTGCCAGCAGCGTAGAGTACAGCCGAAGTGGTACGCAGTATTTT. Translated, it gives CASSVEYSRSGTQYF.

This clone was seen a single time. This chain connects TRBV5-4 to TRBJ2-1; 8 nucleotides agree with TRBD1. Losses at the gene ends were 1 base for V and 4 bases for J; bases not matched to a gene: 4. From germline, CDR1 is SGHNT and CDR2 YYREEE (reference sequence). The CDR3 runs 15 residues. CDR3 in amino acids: CASSLRQGLYNEQFF. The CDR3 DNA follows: TGTGCCAGCAGCTTGAGACAGGGGCTATACAATGAGCAGTTCTTC.

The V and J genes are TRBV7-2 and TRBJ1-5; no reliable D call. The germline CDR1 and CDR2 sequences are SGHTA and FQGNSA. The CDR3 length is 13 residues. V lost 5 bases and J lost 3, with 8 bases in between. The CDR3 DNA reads TGTGCCAGCAGCGCCAACATCAATCAGCCCCAGCATTTT. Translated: CASSANINQPQHF.

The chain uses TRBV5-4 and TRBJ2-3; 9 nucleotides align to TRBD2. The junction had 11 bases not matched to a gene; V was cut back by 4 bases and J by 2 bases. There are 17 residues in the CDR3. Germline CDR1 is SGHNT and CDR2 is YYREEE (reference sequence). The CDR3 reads CASSPRVASGATDTQYF. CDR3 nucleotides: TGTGCCAGCAGCCCCCGGGTAGCTAGCGGGGCCACAGATACGCAGTATTTT.

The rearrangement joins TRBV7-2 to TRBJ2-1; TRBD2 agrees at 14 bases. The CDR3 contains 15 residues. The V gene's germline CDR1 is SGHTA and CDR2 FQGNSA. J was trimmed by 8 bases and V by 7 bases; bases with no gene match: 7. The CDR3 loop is CASIQGTSGRYEQFF. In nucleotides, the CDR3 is TGTGCCAGCATCCAGGGGACTAGCGGGAGATATGAGCAGTTCTTC.

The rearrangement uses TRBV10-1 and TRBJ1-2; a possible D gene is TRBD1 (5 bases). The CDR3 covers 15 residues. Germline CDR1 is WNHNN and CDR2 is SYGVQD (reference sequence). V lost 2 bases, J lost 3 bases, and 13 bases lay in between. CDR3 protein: CASSEKAGLHYGYTF. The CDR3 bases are TGCGCCAGCAGTGAGAAAGCAGGGCTACACTATGGCTACACCTTC.

This chain's CDR3 is CASRSGLAGVDTQYF. The CDR3, as DNA: TGTGCCAGCAGATCGGGACTAGCGGGGGTGGATACGCAGTATTTT. V gene TRBV6-6 combines with J gene TRBJ2-3; 14 bases are a match to TRBD2. V shed 6 bases, J shed 6 bases, and the junction held 5 bases outside the gene matches. Germline loops: CDR1 MNHNY, CDR2 SVGAGI (reference sequence). The CDR3 is made up of 15 amino acids.

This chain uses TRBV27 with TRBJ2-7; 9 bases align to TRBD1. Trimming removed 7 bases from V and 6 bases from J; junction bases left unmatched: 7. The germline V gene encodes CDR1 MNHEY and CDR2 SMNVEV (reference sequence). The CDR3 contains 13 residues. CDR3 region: CASKTGGVGEQYF. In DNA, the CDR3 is TGTGCCAGCAAGACAGGGGGAGTGGGCGAGCAGTACTTC.

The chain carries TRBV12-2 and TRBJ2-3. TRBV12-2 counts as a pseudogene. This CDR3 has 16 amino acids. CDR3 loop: CASPRGAPRYQDTQYF. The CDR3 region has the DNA TGTGCAAGTCCGAGGGGGGCCCCTCGTTATCAAGATACGCAGTATTTT.

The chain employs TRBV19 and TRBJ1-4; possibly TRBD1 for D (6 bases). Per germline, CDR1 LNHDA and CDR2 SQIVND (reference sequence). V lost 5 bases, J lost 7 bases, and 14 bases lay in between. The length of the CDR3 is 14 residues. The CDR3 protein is CASSATGTPEKLFF. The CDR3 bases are TGTGCCAGTAGTGCCACGGGGACACCTGAAAAACTGTTTTTT. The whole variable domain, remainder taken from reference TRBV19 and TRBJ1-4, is DGGITQSPKYLFRKEGQNVTLSCEQNLNHDAMYWYRQDPGQGLRLIYYSQIVNDFQKGDIAEGYSVSREKKESFPLTVTSAQKNPTAFYLCASSATGTPEKLFFGSGTQLSVL.